The 15 T cell receptor beta chains reported below all come from one sample, sequenced in a study of cytomegalovirus exposure and HLA in healthy donors. PCR involved 60 Vbeta and 13 Jbeta primers. Sequenced by immunoSEQ multiplex PCR; TCRdb stores in-frame clones only, minus some. The sample lists some 150,000 clones; around 9% were seen once. Sample: PBMCs. Receptor source: a woman in her 40s in good health and CMV-seropositive.

This clone was detected only a few times. This chain links TRBV6-5 with TRBJ2-7; TRBD2 is a possible D gene (5 bases). The germline CDR1 and CDR2 sequences are MNHEY and SVGAGI. V was trimmed by 5 bases and J by 5 bases, leaving 13 bases between them. CDR3 length: 13 residues. The CDR3 loop reads CASSEWENNEQYF. The CDR3 DNA reads TGTGCCAGCAGTGAATGGGAGAATAACGAGCAGTACTTC.

This clone was found a few times. The chain combines TRBV4-1 with TRBJ1-4; 10 bases line up with TRBD1. The CDR3 contains 19 residues. Germline V gene data show CDR1 as MGHRA and CDR2 as YSYEKL. With 0 bases clipped from V and 2 bases from J, the junction kept 9 bases outside the gene matches. In nucleotides, the CDR3 is TGCGCCAGCAGCCAAGATGCGACAGGGGGCCTAGGGACTAATGAAAAACTGTTTTTT. It codes for CASSQDATGGLGTNEKLFF.

This clone was seen a handful of times. The V gene is TRBV7-2, the J gene TRBJ2-1; 8 bases map to TRBD2. Germline values: CDR1 SGHTA, CDR2 FQGNSA. Trimming cost V 3 bases and J 7 bases; bases outside gene matches: 5. The CDR3 is 14 amino acids. The CDR3 sequence: CASSFGGARNEQFF. The CDR3 bases are TGTGCCAGCAGCTTCGGGGGGGCCAGAAATGAGCAGTTCTTC.

The chain is built from TRBV5-1 and TRBJ2-7, with unresolved D. The CDR3 spans 15 residues. Germline V gene lookup returns CDR1 SGHRS and CDR2 YFSETQ. Trimming pared 0 bases from V and 3 bases from J, leaving 13 bases between. The CDR3 DNA reads as TGCGCCAGCAGCTTGGGAGCAGGCTTGAACTACGAGCAGTACTTC. Translation gives CASSLGAGLNYEQYF.

This clone was seen more than once but under ten times. The V gene is TRBV7-9, the J gene TRBJ1-1, with D unclear. V was cut by 2 bases and J by 1 base, with 11 bases left in between. Germline values: CDR1 SEHNR, CDR2 FQNEAQ (reference sequence). This CDR3 contains 15 residues. CDR3 region: CASSLNMGENTEAFF. The CDR3 nucleotides read TGTGCCAGCAGCTTAAATATGGGAGAGAACACTGAAGCTTTCTTT.

The CDR3 loop reads CASSPAGFETQYF. As DNA, the CDR3 is TGTGCCAGCAGCCCCGCAGGGTTCGAGACCCAGTACTTC. The chain employs TRBV7-7 and TRBJ2-5, with D possibly TRBD1 on 5 matching bases. The CDR3 runs 13 residues. V lost 5 bases to trimming and J lost 5 bases, with 12 bases between them. Germline CDR1 SSHAT, CDR2 FNYEAQ (reference sequence).

The genes are TRBV6-5 and TRBJ2-5, with 8 bases identical to TRBD1. The V gene end was trimmed by 5 bases and the J gene end by 5 bases; junction bases not matched to a gene: 7. CDR3 length: 14 residues. Per the germline V gene, CDR1 is MNHEY and CDR2 is SVGAGI. This CDR3 reads CASSATGAGETQYF. The CDR3 nucleotides are TGTGCCAGCAGTGCGACAGGGGCCGGGGAGACCCAGTACTTC.

V gene TRBV5-1 combines with J gene TRBJ2-3, with TRBD2 as a possible D gene (6 bases). Per germline, CDR1 SGHRS and CDR2 YFSETQ. The CDR3 is 16 residues long. V gave up 0 bases and J gave up 3 bases, with 14 bases separating them. In DNA form, the CDR3 reads TGCGCCAGCAGCTTGGGTTCGCGGGGAGGAACAGATACGCAGTATTTT. As protein: CASSLGSRGGTDTQYF.

With respect to this clone: This CDR3 is also generated by other DNA sequences in the sample. V and J are TRBV7-9 and TRBJ1-6; D may be TRBD1 (6 bases). V lost 5 bases and J lost 10, with 15 bases in between. The CDR3 sequence is 14 residues long. Germline V gives CDR1 SEHNR, CDR2 FQNEAQ (reference sequence). CDR3 bases: TGTGCCAGCAGCCTAGTGGACAGCGTCTCACCCCTCCACTTT. Its protein is CASSLVDSVSPLHF.

The chain employs TRBV11-2 and TRBJ2-3; TRBD1 aligns across 7 bases. Germline V gene data show CDR1 as SGHAT and CDR2 as FQNNGV. CDR3 length: 14 residues. J was trimmed by 2 bases and V by 5 bases; bases with no gene match: 4. Here the CDR3 DNA reads TGTGCCAGCAGCCAGACAGGGCTCACAGATACGCAGTATTTT. The encoded protein is CASSQTGLTDTQYF.

This clone was observed a few times. This chain links TRBV7-2 with TRBJ2-7; weak D call: TRBD1 (5 bases). Germline lookup yields CDR1 SGHTA and CDR2 FQGNSA. The V and J ends lost 3 bases and 4 bases respectively, with 10 bases between them. This CDR3 is built from 13 residues. Here the CDR3 DNA reads TGTGCCAGCAGCTTCCCTCAGGGTTACGAGCAGTACTTC. Its translation is CASSFPQGYEQYF.

This chain links TRBV7-2 with TRBJ2-3; 8 bases are shared with TRBD2. This CDR3 spans 17 amino acids. Losses at the gene ends were 1 base for V and 8 bases for J; bases not matched to a gene: 14. Germline CDR1 reads SGHTA; CDR2 reads FQGNSA. CDR3 coding DNA: TGTGCCAGCAGCTTAGTCTTTCGGGGGGGCGAACAGGGTACGCAGTATTTT. It is translated as CASSLVFRGGEQGTQYF.

This clone was found a few times. The V gene is TRBV13, the J gene TRBJ2-2; D remains unclear. The V end was cut by 0 bases, the J end by 4 bases, with 9 bases between. The CDR3 totals 15 residues. Germline CDR1 and CDR2: PRHDT and FYEKMQ (reference sequence). The CDR3 spells CASSLGLSGTGELFF. The CDR3 DNA reads as TGTGCCAGCAGCTTAGGGCTTTCCGGCACCGGGGAGCTGTTTTTT.

The rearrangement links TRBV4-1 to TRBJ1-5, with a weak D call TRBD1 (5 bases). Per the germline V gene, CDR1 is MGHRA and CDR2 is YSYEKL. The CDR3 is made up of 15 amino acids. The V gene lost 1 base and the J gene lost 1 base, with 8 bases spanning the gap. The CDR3 reads CASSQVRESNQPQHF. The CDR3 DNA reads as TGCGCCAGCAGCCAAGTCAGGGAAAGCAATCAGCCCCAGCATTTT.

This sequence joins TRBV19 and TRBJ1-4, with 8 bases aligning to TRBD1. CDR1 is LNHDA, CDR2 SQIVND, per germline (reference sequence). CDR3 length: 15 amino acids. With 7 bases clipped from V and 3 bases from J, the junction kept 7 bases outside the gene matches. CDR3 DNA sequence: TGTGCCAGTAACGGCCAGGGGGCTTCTAATGAAAAACTGTTTTTT. Translated: CASNGQGASNEKLFF.